The clone carrying this TCR beta chain has just a few counts. The target antigen is unknown. These data come from a study of cytomegalovirus exposure and HLA in healthy donors. Study-wide points: Later analysis identified a missense DCLRE1C variant that was linked to TCR beta V- and J-gene trimming.

These donors counted as nominally healthy when sampled, but unrecorded immune exposures were likely. Vbeta (60) and Jbeta (13) primers were used in the PCR. Method: immunoSEQ multiplex PCR; TCRdb's copy keeps in-frame clones and lacks some. The sample consists of tens of thousands of clones, roughly 80% of them appearing once. V gave up 1 base and J gave up 2 bases, with 5 bases separating them. CDR1 is LGHNT and CDR2 is FRNRAP in the germline V gene. The CDR3 length is 13 residues. The receptor was derived from a middle-aged woman in good health and CMV-seropositive. Sequencing used PBMCs. This chain links TRBV12-5 with TRBJ1-2, with D unresolved. DNA of the CDR3: TGTGCTAGTGGTTTGGGGCCAAACTATGGCTACACCTTC. Translation: CASGLGPNYGYTF.